This T cell receptor beta chain comes out of a study of blood T cell repertoires in COVID-19 (dated by TCRdb to the early 2020s). In terms of the full investigation: Collaborator samples came from the United States, Italy and Spain and covered acute and convalescent phases of COVID-19. The material from the prospective study consisted of cDNA or gDNA derived from T cells, B-cell-depleted T cells, or PBMCs. Deeply sampled blood TCRbeta repertoires from subjects exposed to, actively infected with, or recovered from COVID-19 were included in the dataset. The repertoires were made available in a free public database intended to serve as a resource for research on the immune response to SARS-CoV-2. Samples were obtained from the ongoing ImmuneRACE study (first 160 participants) and from 1,254 subjects provided by 6 global collaborators. The sample metadata nearly always contained a de-identified subject ID, COVID-19 status, age in years and sex. HLA class I and class II types, where available, came from metadata supplied by the sample provider rather than from assay-based typing.

General findings and caveats noted by the study authors: Clinical and demographic metadata were provided uncurated, with the amount varying by source and participant.

Details on this clone: It lacks a known antigen. No much larger clone is present one base from it, and per-base qualities are unavailable.

The immunoSEQ Assay, a bias-controlled multiplex PCR, was used to amplify TCRbeta CDR3 regions from genomic DNA. The paper's processing steps were these. Nucleated cell counts per sample were estimated from amplification of reference gene primers within the assay. To quantify the absolute abundance of each unique TCRbeta CDR3 rearrangement, sequence reads were collapsed and filtered. For each sample, productive Simpson clonality was calculated by taking the square root of Simpson's diversity index across productive rearrangements. TCRdb stores this immuneACCESS table with in-frame sequences only. Part of the clones is absent; in the studies checked, under half of the shortfall reflects unresolved V genes, and no reason is known for the rest. V and J calls and clone size come straight from that table; D and trimming were deduced from the DNA. The sample yields about 43,000 clones; 70% to 90% were counted once. The ten largest account for 7% to 9% of the sample.

According to the germline V gene, CDR1 reads SGHRS and CDR2 reads YFSETQ. Deletion took 2 bases off V and 2 bases off J, with a span of 10 bases between the germline ends. The CDR3 runs 14 residues from the cysteine to the phenylalanine. The DNA shown is the 42-base CDR3, in frame from base 1. The collaborating institutions used their own protocols to collect whole blood in K2EDTA tubes. For TCRbeta analysis, collaborators shipped samples as frozen whole blood, isolated PBMCs, or DNA extracted from either of those sample types. The receptor comes from a man in his 60s with active COVID-19. The sequence links TRBV5-1 to TRBJ2-5; perhaps TRBD1 is the D gene, with 5 bases matching. Sequencing was performed on peripheral blood. The sequenced DNA is TGCGCCAGCAGCTTCCTAGGGGTACAAGAGACCCAGTACTTC. It is translated as CASSFLGVQETQYF.